The 32 T cell receptor beta chains given below trace back to one sample, sequenced in a study of T cell repertoires in cytomegalovirus infection. TCRdb recomputed calls from the reads with MiXCR, one row per CDR3 protein. The table has some 350,000 distinct CDR3 sequences, 18% seen once. The sequenced sample was PBMCs. These receptors were obtained from a human donor in good health (CMV status not recorded). Some clones in this sample may be carry-over from other donors' samples.

The table lists this clonotype with many counts. V usage is TRBV7-2 and J usage is TRBJ2-1, with TRBD2 identical over 11 bases. V gave up 5 bases and J gave up 4 bases; unmatched junction bases: 7. CDR1 SGHTA and CDR2 FQGNSA come from the germline V gene. This CDR3 region has 16 residues. The chain's CDR3 is CASSRATSGTYNEQFF. Here the CDR3 DNA reads TGTGCCAGCAGCCGAGCGACTAGCGGGACGTACAATGAGCAGTTCTTC.

This clonotype has more than one count but fewer than ten. This chain links TRBV12-5 with TRBJ2-7, with D maybe TRBD2 (5 bases). In germline, CDR1 is LGHNT, CDR2 FRNRAP. This CDR3 has 17 amino acids. V lost 0 bases, J lost 0 bases, and 15 bases lay in between. For the CDR3, the DNA is TGTGCTAGTGGTTTGGTAAGCGGCAGGACCCACTCCTACGAGCAGTACTTC. Translating it yields CASGLVSGRTHSYEQYF.

This clonotype was found many times. The chain links TRBV19 to TRBJ1-5, with 7 bases lining up with TRBD1. The V gene end was trimmed by 2 bases and the J gene end by 7 bases; junction bases not matched to a gene: 2. Germline CDR1 reads LNHDA; CDR2 reads SQIVND (reference sequence). The CDR3 loop spans 13 amino acids. CDR3 sequence (DNA): TGTGCCAGTAGTATAAACAGGGGCCAGCCCCAGCATTTT. This codes for CASSINRGQPQHF.

This clonotype appeared many times. This chain joins TRBV7-2 and TRBJ2-7; perhaps D is TRBD1 or TRBD2 (5 bases each). Germline V gene sequence: CDR1 SGHTA, CDR2 FQGNSA. V was cut by 3 bases and J by 2 bases, with 11 bases left in between. This CDR3 spans 14 amino acids. The CDR3 protein is CASSLRGETYEQYF. The CDR3 DNA reads TGTGCCAGCAGCTTGAGGGGAGAAACCTACGAGCAGTACTTC.

This clonotype appeared a few times. The chain couples TRBV10-3 to TRBJ2-3; 11 bases line up with TRBD2. The CDR3 extends over 18 amino acids. Germline CDR1 and CDR2: ENHRY and SYGVKD. The V segment lost 0 bases and the J segment 5 bases; nucleotides outside the gene matches: 10. The CDR3 reads CAISESLVLAGVKDTQYF. The CDR3 DNA reads as TGTGCCATCAGTGAGTCACTCGTACTAGCGGGAGTGAAAGATACGCAGTATTTT.

V and J are TRBV5-6 and TRBJ2-3, with D possibly matching TRBD1 (5 bases). V dropped 1 base and J dropped 4 bases, with 13 bases sitting between them. The germline CDR1 and CDR2 sequences are SGHDT and YYEEEE. The CDR3 spans 15 residues. CDR3 DNA sequence: TGTGCCAGCAGCTTGTGGACAAAGCTTGCAGATACGCAGTATTTT. Its protein product is CASSLWTKLADTQYF. The full variable domain, with the rest looked up from reference TRBV5-6 and TRBJ2-3, is DAGVTQSPTHLIKTRGQQVTLRCSPKSGHDTVSWYQQALGQGPQFIFQYYEEEERQRGNFPDRFSGHQFPNYSSELNVNALLLGDSALYLCASSLWTKLADTQYFGPGTRLTVL.

This sequence joins TRBV6-1 and TRBJ2-7; D is unclear. Germline values: CDR1 MNHNS, CDR2 SASEGT. Trimming shortened V by 8 bases and J by 2 bases, and 10 bases separated the two germline ends. This CDR3 region has 12 residues. The CDR3 nucleotides are TGTGCCAGCCTTTCCCCCACCTACGAGCAGTACTTC. This gives the protein CASLSPTYEQYF.

A note on this clonotype: A read error may explain this, as a much larger clone is one base away. The gene calls are TRBV2 and TRBJ1-1, with 7 bases that match TRBD1. Germline lookup yields CDR1 SNHLY and CDR2 FYNNEI. This CDR3 region has 13 residues. The trim removed 7 bases at V and 3 bases at J, leaving 5 bases unmatched. The CDR3 bases are TGTGCCAGCAAGGGACAGCAGGACACTGAAGCTTTCTTT. It yields the protein CASKGQQDTEAFF.

J is TRBJ2-7 and V is TRBV29-1, with D possibly matching TRBD2 (5 bases). Germline values: CDR1 SQVTM, CDR2 ANQGSEA. Trimming stripped 4 bases from V and 0 bases from J, with 7 bases between. CDR3 length equals 12 residues. The CDR3 nucleotides read TGCAGCGTTGGAGGGTCCTCCTACGAGCAGTACTTC. This translates into CSVGGSSYEQYF.

This clonotype was counted a few times. The CDR3 bases are TGTGCCAGCAGCTTCTCAGGAGATATGGGGGGTCACACTGAAGCTTTCTTT. This translates into CASSFSGDMGGHTEAFF. The genes are TRBV11-2 and TRBJ1-1, with D possibly matching TRBD1 (5 bases). The CDR3 has 17 amino acids. Germline V gene data show CDR1 as SGHAT and CDR2 as FQNNGV. Trimming took off 3 bases at V and 3 bases at J, with 20 bases between the two ends.

The V and J genes are TRBV7-6 and TRBJ2-5; 11 bases are shared with TRBD1. Trimming took 1 base from V and 5 from J; bases not matched to a gene: 3. Germline V lookup: CDR1 SGHVS, CDR2 FNYEAQ. The CDR3 has 15 residues. CDR3 sequence: CASSLGDRGAETQYF. As DNA, the CDR3 is TGTGCCAGCAGCTTAGGGGACAGGGGGGCGGAGACCCAGTACTTC. Full variable domain (missing parts from reference TRBV7-6 and TRBJ2-5): GAGVSQSPRYKVTKRGQDVALRCDPISGHVSLYWYRQALGQGPEFLTYFNYEAQQDKSGLPNDRFSAERPEGSISTLTIQRTEQRDSAMYRCASSLGDRGAETQYFGPGTRLLVL.

This clonotype has only a few counts. V is TRBV20-1 and J is TRBJ2-1; 7 bases match TRBD2. The CDR3 spans 14 residues. With V trimmed by 5 bases and J by 1 base, 5 bases remained unmatched. Germline V CDR1 and CDR2: DFQATT, SNEGSKA (reference sequence). The CDR3 region is CSAPGLPSYNEQFF. CDR3 bases: TGCAGTGCTCCGGGACTACCTTCCTACAATGAGCAGTTCTTC.

This clonotype was detected only a few times. The chain recombines TRBV28 with TRBJ2-5, with 8 bases that match TRBD2. The trim removed 7 bases at V and 2 bases at J, leaving 9 bases unmatched. The CDR3 runs to 15 residues. CDR1 and CDR2 (germline): MDHEN, SYDVKM. The CDR3: CASTSPGGLQETQYF. The CDR3 coding sequence is TGTGCCAGCACCTCCCCGGGAGGGCTGCAAGAGACCCAGTACTTC.

The chain uses TRBV19 and TRBJ1-2, with TRBD1 matching 8 bases. V shed 3 bases and J 8 bases; nucleotides not matched to a gene: 17. Germline CDR1 reads LNHDA; CDR2 reads SQIVND (reference sequence). The CDR3 runs to 17 residues. The CDR3 nucleotides are TGTGCCAGTAGTATTAGTACCCGAGCCGACAGGGGTTACGGCTACACCTTC. This encodes CASSISTRADRGYGYTF. Full variable domain (remainder filled in from reference TRBV19 and TRBJ1-2): DGGITQSPKYLFRKEGQNVTLSCEQNLNHDAMYWYRQDPGQGLRLIYYSQIVNDFQKGDIAEGYSVSREKKESFPLTVTSAQKNPTAFYLCASSISTRADRGYGYTFGSGTRLTVV.

This clonotype has just a few counts. The rearrangement links TRBV4-1 to TRBJ1-4; no definite D call. CDR3 length: 13 residues. With 5 bases removed from V and 8 bases from J, the gap between germline ends came to 12 bases. CDR1 and CDR2 (germline): MGHRA, YSYEKL. CDR3 region: CASSSTAREKLFF. The CDR3 DNA reads as TGCGCCAGCAGCTCCACGGCACGGGAAAAACTGTTTTTT.

At least ten counts were recorded for this clonotype. A junction end diverges from the germline sequence, so it may reflect a read error. The J gene is TRBJ2-5, the V gene TRBV7-2; TRBD1 aligns across 8 bases. Germline CDR1 is SGHTA and CDR2 is FQGNSA. The length of the CDR3 is 13 residues. CDR3 bases: TGTGCCAGCAGCTTAGTATATTGGGACAGGTTCTATTTC. It encodes CASSLVYWDRFYF.

This clonotype was picked up many times. The chain is built from TRBV20-1 and TRBJ1-3; the D is unclear. Germline CDR1 DFQATT, CDR2 SNEGSKA (reference sequence). The length of the CDR3 is 16 residues. Trimming removed 0 bases at V and 0 bases at J, with 12 bases between. The CDR3 region has the DNA TGCAGTGCTAGAGATCGGTATGTGGCCTCTGGAAACACCATATATTTT. Protein: CSARDRYVASGNTIYF.

This clonotype was recorded at least ten times. The gene calls are TRBV10-2 and TRBJ2-1, with D maybe TRBD2 (5 bases). Looked up from germline, CDR1 is WSHSY and CDR2 is SAAADI. The V and J ends lost 2 bases and 0 bases respectively, with 8 bases between them. CDR3 length equals 15 residues. The CDR3 sequence: CASSERGSSYNEQFF. CDR3 DNA sequence: TGCGCCAGCAGTGAGCGGGGTAGCTCCTACAATGAGCAGTTCTTC.

The chain is built from TRBV3-1 and TRBJ2-5; 7 positions agree with TRBD1. V dropped 2 bases and J dropped 1; count of bases not matched to a gene: 1. The CDR3 contains 14 residues. Germline lookup yields CDR1 LGHDT and CDR2 YNNKEL (reference sequence). The CDR3 coding sequence is TGTGCCAGCAGCCAAAAGGGGGCCCAAGAGACCCAGTACTTC. This translates into CASSQKGAQETQYF.

This clonotype showed up just a few times. The V gene is TRBV25-1, the J gene TRBJ2-2, with TRBD1 matching 8 bases. The germline V gene encodes CDR1 MGHDK and CDR2 SYGVNS. This CDR3 is 17 amino acids long. The ends lost 3 bases at V and 3 bases at J; junction bases unmatched: 9. CDR3 bases: TGTGCCAGCAGTGATCCACGACAGGGGAGTTACACCGGGGAGCTGTTTTTT. Translation: CASSDPRQGSYTGELFF.

This clonotype came up a few times. The chain links TRBV10-3 to TRBJ2-3; 7 positions match TRBD2. Germline V gives CDR1 ENHRY, CDR2 SYGVKD. J was trimmed by 0 bases and V by 3 bases; bases with no gene match: 6. This CDR3 spans 16 amino acids. This CDR3 reads CAISDGTMRSTDTQYF. In DNA form, the CDR3 reads TGTGCCATCAGTGATGGGACTATGAGGAGCACAGATACGCAGTATTTT.

This clonotype has ten or more counts. The junction does not match germline at one end; this may be a read error. The chain joins TRBV12-3 or TRBV12-4 to TRBJ2-1; no definite D call. This CDR3 contains 12 residues. The CDR3 nucleotides are TGTGCCAGCAGCTTAGCCGTCAATGAGCAGTTCTTC. Protein: CASSLAVNEQFF.

V is TRBV2 and J is TRBJ1-3; maybe TRBD1 (6 bases). The CDR3 extends over 14 amino acids. Trimming removed 7 bases at V and 2 bases at J, with 12 bases between. Germline V gene lookup returns CDR1 SNHLY and CDR2 FYNNEI. The CDR3 protein is CASTGQTTGNTIYF. Here the CDR3 DNA reads TGTGCCAGCACTGGACAGACAACTGGAAACACCATATATTTT.

Notes on this clonotype: One base away lies a much larger clone, so this may be a sequencing read error. The rearrangement links TRBV7-6 to TRBJ2-3, with D possibly being TRBD1 or TRBD2 (6 bases each). CDR3 size: 16 residues. Per the germline V gene, CDR1 is SGHVS and CDR2 is FNYEAQ. CDR3 sequence: CASSLRRRGAEDMQYF. The CDR3 nucleotides read TGTGCCAGCAGCTTAAGGCGGAGGGGGGCGGAAGATATGCAGTATTTT.

This CDR3 reads CASSPRGAASSYNEQFF. DNA for the CDR3: TGTGCCAGCAGCCCTCGGGGAGCGGCCAGCTCCTACAATGAGCAGTTCTTC. The rearrangement uses TRBV7-2 and TRBJ2-1; D may be TRBD2 (5 bases). The germline V gene encodes CDR1 SGHTA and CDR2 FQGNSA. The CDR3 is made up of 17 amino acids. The V gene lost 5 bases and the J gene lost 0 bases, with 17 bases spanning the gap.

In this sample, this clonotype turned up many times. The rearrangement joins TRBV12-3 or TRBV12-4 to TRBJ2-5; the D gene is possibly TRBD1 (6 bases). V was clipped by 4 bases and J by 4 bases, with 16 bases between them. This CDR3 has 15 amino acids. CDR3 DNA: TGTGCCAGCAGTTCCACTTCAGGGGTGGGAGAGACCCAGTACTTC. Translated, it gives CASSSTSGVGETQYF.

The V gene is TRBV6-1, the J gene TRBJ2-1, with 12 bases lining up with TRBD1. The CDR3 extends over 16 amino acids. Losses at the gene ends were 5 bases for V and 7 bases for J; bases not matched to a gene: 9. Germline assignment: CDR1 MNHNS and CDR2 SASEGT. In DNA form, the CDR3 reads TGTGCCAGCAGTCCCCCGGGACAGGGGGCGAGTAATGAGCAGTTCTTC. Amino acid sequence: CASSPPGQGASNEQFF.

This clonotype was counted only a few times. The chain combines TRBV7-2 with TRBJ2-7; 9 nucleotides match TRBD1. The CDR3 runs 15 residues. Germline assignment: CDR1 SGHTA and CDR2 FQGNSA. V was clipped by 5 bases and J by 1 base; unmatched bases: 6. The CDR3 sequence is CASSLQGAQSYEQYF. The DNA of the CDR3 is TGTGCCAGCAGCCTACAGGGGGCGCAGTCCTACGAGCAGTACTTC.

This clonotype was counted many times. The V and J genes are TRBV12-3 or TRBV12-4 and TRBJ2-3, with TRBD1 matching 7 bases. CDR3 size: 14 residues. Trimming took 6 bases from V and 0 from J; bases not matched to a gene: 3. The CDR3 protein is CASRETGSTDTQYF. The CDR3 DNA sequence: TGTGCCAGCAGGGAGACAGGGAGCACAGATACGCAGTATTTT.

The chain uses TRBV6-2 or TRBV6-3 and TRBJ2-7, with D possibly TRBD2 on 5 matching bases. V shed 0 bases and J shed 3 bases, with 6 bases lying between them. The germline CDR1 and CDR2 sequences are MNHEY and SVGEGT. This CDR3 is 13 amino acids long. In DNA form, the CDR3 reads TGTGCCAGCAGTTACTCCGCGGGCTACGAGCAGTACTTC. Translated: CASSYSAGYEQYF.

In this sample, this clonotype turned up once. This CDR3 is CSAREPPASGRGETQYF. CDR3 coding DNA: TGCAGTGCTAGAGAGCCCCCTGCTAGCGGGAGAGGGGAGACCCAGTACTTC. The chain recombines TRBV20-1 with TRBJ2-5; 10 bases are shared with TRBD2. This CDR3 is 17 amino acids long. V lost 0 bases to trimming and J lost 5 bases; unmatched junction nucleotides: 12. Germline CDR1 and CDR2: DFQATT and SNEGSKA (reference sequence).

J is TRBJ2-3 and V is TRBV5-6; 7 positions agree with TRBD2. Trimming at V came to 4 bases and at J to 8 bases, leaving 10 bases not matched to a gene. From germline, CDR1 is SGHDT and CDR2 YYEEEE. This CDR3 comprises 14 residues. The CDR3: CASSGLGGRGTQYF. The CDR3 nucleotides read TGTGCCAGCAGCGGGTTGGGGGGGAGAGGTACGCAGTATTTT.